The text below deals with one T cell receptor beta chain. This entry is derived from a study of blood T cell repertoires in COVID-19. The CDR3 has 13 residues. Germline assignment: CDR1 MGHDK and CDR2 SYGVNS. The V and J ends lost 3 bases and 7 bases respectively, with 13 bases between them. Using immunoSEQ multiplex PCR, the repertoire was profiled, and TCRdb retains in-frame clones only, with some absent. There are some 100,000 clones in the sample; over 80% occur only once, and more than 5% lies in the top ten. The origin of this receptor is a man between 45 and 60 years old with active COVID-19. The sequencing sample was made of peripheral blood. The rearrangement joins TRBV25-1 to TRBJ2-7; D is unclear. The CDR3 coding sequence is TGTGCCAGCAGTGACCCCCGAACAGCTGAGCAGTACTTC. Translation gives CASSDPRTAEQYF.